The entry that follows covers one TCR beta chain sequence. The data originate from a study of blood T cell repertoires in COVID-19. Overall study: Sites in the United States, Italy and Spain provided acute and convalescent COVID-19 samples. T cells, B-cell-depleted T cells, or PBMCs provided the cDNA or gDNA that served as material.

Sequencing used immunoSEQ multiplex PCR; TCRdb keeps in-frame clones, though not all of them. Of a few hundred thousand clones listed, around 86% are singletons. The CDR3 runs to 16 residues. V lost 3 bases and J lost 0, with 11 bases in between. Germline loops: CDR1 WNHNN, CDR2 SYGVQD (reference sequence). Sequencing was carried out using peripheral blood. The gene calls are TRBV10-1 and TRBJ2-2, with TRBD1 as a possible D gene (5 bases). This clonotype originated in a woman between 65 and 79 years old with COVID-19, enrolled during active disease. The CDR3 loop is CASSERGSPNTGELFF. In DNA, the CDR3 is TGCGCCAGCAGTGAAAGGGGTTCGCCGAACACCGGGGAGCTGTTTTTT.